The subject of this entry is one T cell receptor beta chain. Germline CDR1 SGHTA, CDR2 FQGNSA. The CDR3 has 19 amino acids. J lost 2 bases, V lost 1 base, and 12 bases had no gene match. Across over 20 US areas, participants ranged in age from 18 to 89 years. These data are taken from a study of blood T cell repertoires in COVID-19. Produced via immunoSEQ multiplex PCR; TCRdb's table is partial and in-frame only. Here the sample spans 130,000 or so clones, roughly 84% being singletons. The chain joins TRBV7-2 to TRBJ1-4, with 8 bases fitting TRBD1. Input material: PBMCs or T cells enriched from blood (not recorded which). This clonotype was obtained from a woman aged 25 to 45 who had recovered from COVID-19. For the CDR3, the DNA is TGTGCCAGCAGCTTAGGGGACAGGTTTGCTAGGGGCACTAATGAAAAACTGTTTTTT. Translating gives CASSLGDRFARGTNEKLFF.